What follows describes a single TCR beta chain. Its specificity is unknown. Germline is not matched at one junction end, which may reflect a read error. Making TCR beta cDNA involved roughly 0.55 ug total RNA and a constant-region primer. Generation of the TCR beta libraries relied on three nested multiplex PCR rounds using slightly modified ARM-PCR. Use of TRBV1-TRBV30 forward primers with a C-beta reverse primer characterized the first two PCR rounds, which lasted about 9 cycles each. TCRdb passed the multiplex PCR reads through MiXCR, listing each CDR3 protein once. The sample yields around 71,000 distinct CDR3 sequences, 71% seen once. This sample was taken from a study of tumor-infiltrating lymphocytes in primary liver carcinoma. The study, taken as a whole, reports: Compared with blood, tumor repertoires held significantly more in their top 250 clones.

Unsorted bulk tissue (about 18-32 mg) underwent RNA and DNA co-extraction. Surgical resection treated primary liver carcinoma in the patients. Each tumor sample had over 80% viable tumor cells. The CDR3 covers 15 residues. Germline CDR1 and CDR2: SGHAT and FQNNGV. The chain couples TRBV11-2 to TRBJ1-2; 7 bases fit TRBD1. This receptor was taken from a woman aged 55-75 years with primary liver carcinoma and hepatitis B virus infection. Input material: liver tumor tissue from sampling region 4. Sample subset: tumor region T4, right-lateral pole. CDR3 sequence (DNA): TGTGACAGCATCTTAGAGGGGGCCACTGGCGGTGGCTATACCTTC. This sequence encodes CDSILEGATGGGYTF. Full variable domain (outside the CDR3, taken from reference TRBV11-2 and TRBJ1-2): EAGVAQSPRYKIIEKRQSVAFWCNPISGHATLYWYQQILGQGPKLLIQFQNNGVVDDSQLPKDRFSAERLKGVDSTLKIQPAKLEDSAVYLCDSILEGATGGGYTFGSGTRLTVV.